Shown below are 17 T cell receptor beta chains from a single sample sequenced in a study of blood T cell repertoires in COVID-19. The assay was immunoSEQ multiplex PCR, and TCRdb's table has in-frame clones only and misses some. The sample holds approximately 290,000 clones, more than 85% seen once. Sequencing was done on a sample of peripheral blood. These receptors were taken from a man younger than 40 with acute or convalescent COVID-19.

This sequence joins TRBV7-6 and TRBJ1-1, with D possibly TRBD1 on 6 matching bases. Trimming took off 3 bases at V and 4 bases at J, with 15 bases between the two ends. The CDR3 contains 15 residues. The germline V gene encodes CDR1 SGHVS and CDR2 FNYEAQ. The CDR3 nucleotides read TGTGCCAGCAGCTTGGGCAGGGGATTAAGCACTGAAGCTTTCTTT. This codes for CASSLGRGLSTEAFF.

Points on this clone: Mismatch with germline at one junction end may stem from a read error. The chain joins TRBV9 to TRBJ1-3; D gene ambiguous. In germline, CDR1 is SGDLS, CDR2 YYNGEE. This CDR3 contains 13 residues. CDR3 sequence: CASSATSRNTIYF. Written as DNA, the CDR3 is TGTGCCAGCAGCGCCACCTCTAGAAACACCATATATTTT.

This clone was detected only a few times. V gene TRBV7-8 combines with J gene TRBJ1-2; TRBD1 agrees at 12 bases. The CDR3 runs to 16 residues. Germline CDR1 is SGHVS and CDR2 is FQNEAQ. V shed 5 bases and J 6 bases; nucleotides not matched to a gene: 10. The CDR3 is CASSARDRGRENGYTF. The DNA for the CDR3 is TGTGCCAGCAGCGCGCGGGACAGGGGGCGCGAGAATGGCTACACCTTC.

CDR3 DNA: TGCGCCAGCAGCCCAAAGCCCCCTTACACCGGGGAGCTGTTTTTT. As protein: CASSPKPPYTGELFF. The V and J genes are TRBV5-1 and TRBJ2-2; no reliable D call. Trimming left V 4 bases short and J 3 bases short, with 13 bases between. This CDR3 contains 15 residues. The V gene's germline CDR1 is SGHRS and CDR2 YFSETQ.

The chain links TRBV11-3 to TRBJ2-7, with 10 bases identical to TRBD1. The CDR3 runs to 14 residues. Germline V lookup: CDR1 SGHNT, CDR2 YENEEA. V shed 5 bases and J 0 bases; nucleotides not matched to a gene: 1. The CDR3 loop is CASSRTGGSYEQYF. The DNA for the CDR3 is TGTGCCAGCAGCCGGACAGGGGGCTCCTACGAGCAGTACTTC.

The chain uses TRBV9 and TRBJ2-5, with 16 bases lining up with TRBD2. Per the germline V gene, CDR1 is SGDLS and CDR2 is YYNGEE. This CDR3 is 18 amino acids long. J was trimmed by 2 bases and V by 2 bases; bases with no gene match: 6. The CDR3 reads CASSVGTSGRGWQETQYF. CDR3 bases: TGTGCCAGCAGCGTCGGGACTAGCGGGAGGGGGTGGCAAGAGACCCAGTACTTC.

V usage is TRBV5-1 and J usage is TRBJ2-1; D is possibly TRBD2 (6 bases). Germline-derived CDR1 and CDR2 are SGHRS and YFSETQ. CDR3 length equals 16 residues. V was shortened by 4 bases and J by 5 bases, with 19 bases between the two germline ends. In DNA form, the CDR3 reads TGCGCCAGCAGCCCGAGGGGACTTCAGTCGGACAATGAGCAGTTCTTC. Amino acids: CASSPRGLQSDNEQFF.

This chain connects TRBV27 to TRBJ1-1; no firm D call. Germline CDR1 and CDR2: MNHEY and SMNVEV (reference sequence). V was trimmed by 2 bases and J by 1 base, leaving 11 bases between them. CDR3 size: 15 residues. The CDR3 region is CASSLRGASNTEAFF. For the CDR3, the DNA is TGTGCCAGCAGTTTACGAGGCGCCTCGAACACTGAAGCTTTCTTT.

The chain links TRBV18 to TRBJ2-5; 11 bases agree with TRBD2. This CDR3 has 15 residues. CDR1 is KGHSH and CDR2 is LQKENI in the germline V gene. The trim removed 5 bases at V and 4 bases at J, leaving 6 bases unmatched. This chain's CDR3 is CASSGTSGRAETQYF. Written as DNA, the CDR3 is TGTGCCAGCTCAGGAACTAGCGGGAGAGCAGAGACCCAGTACTTC. The entire variable domain, with the rest obtained from reference TRBV18 and TRBJ2-5, is as follows: NAGVMQNPRHLVRRRGQEARLRCSPMKGHSHVYWYRQLPEEGLKFMVYLQKENIIDESGMPKERFSAEFPKEGPSILRIQQVVRGDSAAYFCASSGTSGRAETQYFGPGTRLLVL.

The rearrangement uses TRBV7-8 and TRBJ1-2, with 7 positions matching TRBD1. Trimming cost V 5 bases and J 4 bases; bases outside gene matches: 7. The germline CDR1 and CDR2 sequences are SGHVS and FQNEAQ. The CDR3 is 14 amino acids. The CDR3 spells CASSTPGQTYGYTF. CDR3 coding DNA: TGTGCCAGCAGCACCCCGGGACAGACCTATGGCTACACCTTC.

CDR3 bases: TGTGCCAGCAGCTTTACGGGCTCTGGGGCCAACGTCCTGACTTTC. As protein: CASSFTGSGANVLTF. The V and J genes are TRBV7-9 and TRBJ2-6; D unclear. Trimming removed 3 bases at V and 0 bases at J, with 6 bases between. This CDR3 contains 15 residues. Germline V gene lookup returns CDR1 SEHNR and CDR2 FQNEAQ (reference sequence). The full variable domain, with the rest looked up from reference TRBV7-9 and TRBJ2-6, is DTGVSQNPRHKITKRGQNVTFRCDPISEHNRLYWYRQTLGQGPEFLTYFQNEAQLEKSRLLSDRFSAERPKGSFSTLEIQRTEQGDSAMYLCASSFTGSGANVLTFGAGSRLTVL.

The rearrangement links TRBV7-9 to TRBJ2-6, with 7 bases fitting TRBD1. Germline V gene sequence: CDR1 SEHNR, CDR2 FQNEAQ (reference sequence). The length of the CDR3 is 16 residues. V lost 3 bases, J lost 2 bases, and 4 bases stayed unmatched. Here the CDR3 reads CASSLNRGAGANVLTF. The CDR3 DNA is TGTGCCAGCAGCTTGAACAGGGGAGCTGGGGCCAACGTCCTGACTTTC.

V usage is TRBV6-1 and J usage is TRBJ2-6; 7 bases are shared with TRBD1. This CDR3 spans 16 amino acids. V shed 1 base, J shed 0 bases, and the junction held 0 bases outside the gene matches. Germline lookup yields CDR1 MNHNS and CDR2 SASEGT. The CDR3 DNA is TGTGCCAGCAGTGAAGGACAGGGCTCTGGGGCCAACGTCCTGACTTTC. As protein: CASSEGQGSGANVLTF.

This clone was counted only a few times. The gene calls are TRBV2 and TRBJ1-1; tentatively, D is TRBD1 (5 bases). CDR3 length: 16 amino acids. The germline V and J ends were trimmed by 6 bases and 5 bases, with 22 bases remaining between them. The germline gives CDR1 SNHLY, CDR2 FYNNEI. The CDR3 sequence is CASSVTIGRDWTEAFF. The DNA for the CDR3 is TGTGCCAGCAGCGTTACCATCGGCAGGGATTGGACTGAAGCTTTCTTT.

The rearrangement uses TRBV27 and TRBJ1-6, with D uncertain. The V end lost 2 bases, the J end lost 9 bases, and 11 bases lay between the germline ends. Germline V gives CDR1 MNHEY, CDR2 SMNVEV (reference sequence). The CDR3 is 14 residues long. The CDR3 DNA follows: TGTGCCAGCAGTTTAAAACCAGGTTTTTCACCCCTCCACTTT. Amino acid sequence: CASSLKPGFSPLHF.

The sample holds a few counts of this clone. CDR3 sequence: CASSADRVYNSPLHF. CDR3 coding DNA: TGTGCCAGCAGCGCGGACAGGGTTTATAATTCACCCCTCCACTTT. The chain couples TRBV6-5 to TRBJ1-6; 8 bases fit TRBD1. The ends lost 6 bases at V and 4 bases at J; junction bases unmatched: 5. This CDR3 has 15 residues. Germline V gene data show CDR1 as MNHEY and CDR2 as SVGAGI.

The gene calls are TRBV20-1 and TRBJ1-6; TRBD1 matches 8 bases. The CDR3 length is 15 residues. Germline V gene sequence: CDR1 DFQATT, CDR2 SNEGSKA (reference sequence). The ends lost 3 bases at V and 7 bases at J; junction bases unmatched: 8. The CDR3 loop is CSASTRGDRNSPLHF. The CDR3 bases are TGCAGTGCTAGTACCCGCGGGGACAGGAATTCACCCCTCCACTTT.